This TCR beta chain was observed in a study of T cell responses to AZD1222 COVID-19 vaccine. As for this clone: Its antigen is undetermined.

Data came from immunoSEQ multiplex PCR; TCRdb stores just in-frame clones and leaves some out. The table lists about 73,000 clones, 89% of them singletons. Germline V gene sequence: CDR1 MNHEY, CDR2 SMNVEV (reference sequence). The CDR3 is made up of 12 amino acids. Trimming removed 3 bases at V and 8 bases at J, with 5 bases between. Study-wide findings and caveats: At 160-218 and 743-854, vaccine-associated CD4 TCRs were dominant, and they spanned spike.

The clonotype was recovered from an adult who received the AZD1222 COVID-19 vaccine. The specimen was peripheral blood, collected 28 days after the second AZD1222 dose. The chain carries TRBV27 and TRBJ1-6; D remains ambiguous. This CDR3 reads CASSFFDSPLHF. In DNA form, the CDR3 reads TGTGCCAGCAGTTTTTTTGATTCACCCCTCCACTTT.